The present T cell receptor beta chain was sequenced within a study of regulatory T cells in long-lasting Graves disease. Time point described: newly diagnosed GD, antithyroid drugs for less than 3 months. The authors made the TCR library using RNA they extracted from PBMCs. Building of the TCR beta libraries involved iRepertoire HTBI primers and Arm-PCR of CDR3 regions. MiXCR, applied by TCRdb to the multiplex PCR reads, yields one record per CDR3 protein. The sample lists 400,000 to 450,000 distinct CDR3 sequences, about a sixth seen once, with around 10% in the top ten. The V segment lost 6 bases and the J segment 3 bases; nucleotides outside the gene matches: 0. The CDR3 length is 12 residues. Germline lookup yields CDR1 MNHEY and CDR2 SMNVEV (reference sequence). This clonotype was seen many times. This same sample was also taken into another study, of T cells in Graves' hyperthyroidism and ophthalmopathy.

V and J are TRBV27 and TRBJ1-2; 8 bases map to TRBD1. The material sequenced was peripheral blood mononuclear cells (PBMCs), taken at new diagnosis, from a patient treated with antithyroid drugs. The sequence was obtained from a woman in her thirties with Graves disease. The CDR3 loop reads CASRTGDYGYTF. CDR3 DNA: TGTGCCAGCAGGACAGGGGACTATGGCTACACCTTC.